Included here is one T cell receptor (beta chain) sequence, with context. The antigen is undetermined. These data are taken from a study of T cell responses to AZD1222 COVID-19 vaccine. Findings and caveats of the study: Baseline seropositives among AZD1222 recipients totaled only five to seven. With dominance at 160-218 and 743-854, vaccine-associated CD4 TCRs spanned spike. Clonal diversity may have been underestimated, and the donors were mostly white British, with more females than males.

Sequenced by immunoSEQ multiplex PCR; TCRdb stores in-frame clones only, minus some. The data contain approximately 130,000 clones, about 89% of them seen just once; the ten biggest clones take up about 27%. Germline CDR1 reads SGHDT; CDR2 reads YYEEEE. This CDR3 has 15 amino acids. The V end lost 3 bases, the J end lost 3 bases, and 16 bases lay between the germline ends. This clonotype was obtained from an adult in good health. This rearrangement joins TRBV5-6 to TRBJ2-7, with a weak D call TRBD1 (5 bases). The sample was peripheral blood, taken on day 0 of AZD1222 vaccination. Here the CDR3 DNA reads TGTGCCAGCAGCTCAACAGGAGACCTACACTACGAGCAGTACTTC. Its protein is CASSSTGDLHYEQYF.